The 9 T cell receptor beta chains below come from one sample, sequenced in a study of T cell changes during pregnancy in multiple sclerosis. TCRdb keeps only in-frame clones here, not all; method: immunoSEQ multiplex PCR. The sample has about 69,000 clones, approximately 91% seen once. Material: peripheral blood, obtained in the third trimester of pregnancy. These receptors were taken from a female donor with multiple sclerosis, enrolled in a pregnancy study.

The chain joins TRBV6-5 to TRBJ2-1; 7 bases are a match to TRBD2. The CDR3 runs to 15 residues. After removal of 4 bases from V and 5 bases from J, the junction contained 8 bases not matched to a gene. The V gene's germline CDR1 is MNHEY and CDR2 SVGAGI. The CDR3 DNA reads as TGTGCCAGCAGTTCCTACGGGGGGTCCAACAATGAGCAGTTCTTC. It codes for CASSSYGGSNNEQFF.

The V call is TRBV6-5, the J call TRBJ1-6; the D is unclear. Germline V gene lookup returns CDR1 MNHEY and CDR2 SVGAGI. V shed 4 bases and J shed 6 bases, with 4 bases lying between them. The CDR3 is 12 amino acids. The DNA of the CDR3 is TGTGCCAGCAGTTTCCGTAATTCACCCCTCCACTTT. The encoded protein is CASSFRNSPLHF.

The chain links TRBV19 to TRBJ1-2, with D unresolved. V was trimmed by 3 bases and J by 8 bases, leaving 16 bases between them. This CDR3 is 14 amino acids long. Per germline, CDR1 LNHDA and CDR2 SQIVND (reference sequence). The CDR3 nucleotides read TGTGCCAGTAGTATGAGGTCCGGCCAGAGGGGCTACACCTTC. Its protein is CASSMRSGQRGYTF. Combining the CDR3 with reference TRBV19 and TRBJ1-2 gives the whole variable domain DGGITQSPKYLFRKEGQNVTLSCEQNLNHDAMYWYRQDPGQGLRLIYYSQIVNDFQKGDIAEGYSVSREKKESFPLTVTSAQKNPTAFYLCASSMRSGQRGYTFGSGTRLTVV.

The chain joins TRBV7-2 to TRBJ2-2; a weak D match, TRBD1 (6 bases). V lost 5 bases and J 8 bases, leaving 18 bases between the germline ends. The CDR3 consists of 15 residues. Germline CDR1 reads SGHTA; CDR2 reads FQGNSA. CDR3 nucleotides: TGTGCCAGCAGCCCTCAGACAGGCGTTAAAGGGGAGCTGTTTTTT. The encoded protein is CASSPQTGVKGELFF.

DNA for the CDR3: TGTGCCAGCAGCGTAGTGTACCGGGACCCCTTACCGGGACAGGGAATCTACGAGCAGTACTTC. This codes for CASSVVYRDPLPGQGIYEQYF. The chain couples TRBV9 to TRBJ2-7; 9 bases agree with TRBD1. The trim removed 0 bases at V and 3 bases at J, leaving 22 bases unmatched. Germline loops: CDR1 SGDLS, CDR2 YYNGEE. The CDR3 is 21 residues long.

The chain has TRBV25-1 and TRBJ1-2; TRBD1 is a possible D gene (5 bases). Germline assignment: CDR1 MGHDK and CDR2 SYGVNS. Trimming left V 4 bases short and J 4 bases short, with 13 bases between. CDR3 length: 14 residues. This CDR3 reads CASSGSGFLYGYTF. The CDR3 DNA is TGTGCCAGCAGTGGCTCAGGGTTCCTCTATGGCTACACCTTC.

This chain links TRBV29-1 with TRBJ1-3; 10 bases are shared with TRBD1. V was clipped by 7 bases and J by 3 bases; unmatched bases: 3. The CDR3 spans 13 residues. CDR1 and CDR2 (germline): SQVTM, ANQGSEA. As DNA, the CDR3 is TGCAGCGCCGGGACAGGGGTTGGAAACACCATATATTTT. It yields the protein CSAGTGVGNTIYF.

This rearrangement joins TRBV5-1 to TRBJ2-3; D is possibly TRBD2 (6 bases). V dropped 0 bases and J dropped 5 bases, with 10 bases sitting between them. Germline assignment: CDR1 SGHRS and CDR2 YFSETQ. The CDR3 spans 14 residues. The CDR3 bases are TGCGCCAGCAGCTTGGGCGGGAATGGAGATACGCAGTATTTT. Protein sequence: CASSLGGNGDTQYF.

This rearrangement joins TRBV18 to TRBJ2-1; maybe TRBD2 (6 bases). V lost 4 bases and J lost 4, with 11 bases in between. Germline V gene sequence: CDR1 KGHSH, CDR2 LQKENI. This CDR3 spans 14 amino acids. The DNA for the CDR3 is TGTGCCAGCTCACGGGAGGTATGGTACAATGAGCAGTTCTTC. Residues: CASSREVWYNEQFF.